This T cell receptor beta chain was profiled in a study of blood T cell dynamics during melanoma immunotherapy. Study conclusions and caveats: At W3, later disease-control patients showed bifurcated PBMC repertoire changes, unlike progressors.

As for this clone: The antigen remains undetermined.

Libraries were prepared by immunoSEQ multiplex PCR; TCRdb keeps only in-frame clonotypes and omits some of them. The repertoire holds approximately 25,000 clones, with 87% as singletons. Time point denoted: pre-treatment baseline. One draw preceded checkpoint blockade; another followed its first cycle at week 3. Prior systemic cancer therapy, immunosuppressant use and other active malignancies excluded patients. The CDR3 consists of 17 residues. V usage is TRBV21-1 and J usage is TRBJ2-4; the tabulated D call, TRBD2, remains unverified against the DNA. TRBV21-1 is annotated as a pseudogene. This TCR was recovered from a human donor with melanoma. The starting material was blood, obtained from a patient treated with checkpoint blockade. The CDR3 sequence is CASNQRGRGRAKNIQYF. In nucleotides, the CDR3 is TGTGCCAGCAACCAAAGAGGGAGGGGGAGGGCCAAAAACATTCAGTACTTC.